This TCR beta chain was identified during a study of human T cells and chemical hapten exposure. Time point given: pre-sensitization, week 0. Described treatment: therapeutic diphenylcyclopropenone sensitization with weekly scalp DPC. Study-wide findings and caveats: The formation of large CDR3 similarity clusters by expanded TCRs significantly exceeded that of controls. Once DPC sensitization occurred, TCRs above 1 in 1000 frequency showed no change.

During construction of the library, unique molecular identifiers were attached to individual cDNA molecules for quantitative, reproducible TCR counting. TCRdb reanalysed the RACE reads using MiXCR and keeps one entry per CDR3 protein. The sample lists 300,000 to 450,000 distinct CDR3 sequences; approximately 5% were seen once. The sample holds many counts of this clonotype. Its matching antigen is unknown. This TCR derives from a woman between 45 and 60 years old with alopecia areata. Some clones in this sample may be carry-over from other donors' samples. This sample comprised whole blood, obtained in connection with sensitization to the hapten diphenylcyclopropenone (DPC).

The CDR3: CASSQGGNEQYF. The CDR3 nucleotides are TGTGCCAGCAGTCAGGGGGGGAACGAGCAGTACTTC. The V gene is TRBV6-5, the J gene TRBJ2-7; the D call may be TRBD1 or TRBD2 (7 bases each). This CDR3 is 12 amino acids long. Germline lookup yields CDR1 MNHEY and CDR2 SVGAGI. V lost 5 bases to trimming and J lost 5 bases, with 10 bases between them.